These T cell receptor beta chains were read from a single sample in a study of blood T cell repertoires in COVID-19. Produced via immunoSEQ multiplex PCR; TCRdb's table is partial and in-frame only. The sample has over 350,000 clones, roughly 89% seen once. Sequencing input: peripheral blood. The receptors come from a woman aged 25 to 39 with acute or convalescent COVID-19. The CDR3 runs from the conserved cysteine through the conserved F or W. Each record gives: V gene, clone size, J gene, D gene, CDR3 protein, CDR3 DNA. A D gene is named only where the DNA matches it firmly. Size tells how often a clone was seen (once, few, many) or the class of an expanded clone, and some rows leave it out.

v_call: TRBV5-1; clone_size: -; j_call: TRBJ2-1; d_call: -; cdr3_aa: CASSSDNYNEQFF; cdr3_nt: TGCGCCAGCAGCTCGGACAACTACAATGAGCAGTTCTTC
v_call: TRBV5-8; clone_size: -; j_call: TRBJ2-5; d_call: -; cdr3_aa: CASIELLETQYF; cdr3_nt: TGTGCCAGCATAGAGCTTTTGGAGACCCAGTACTTC
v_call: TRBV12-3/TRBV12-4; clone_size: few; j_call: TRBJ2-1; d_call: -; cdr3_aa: CASKGQDYDEQFF; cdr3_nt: TGTGCCAGCAAAGGACAGGACTACGATGAGCAGTTCTTC
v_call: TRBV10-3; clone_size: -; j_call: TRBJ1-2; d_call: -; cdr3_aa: CAISESRGGGVYGYTF; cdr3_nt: TGTGCCATCAGTGAGTCGAGGGGGGGCGGTGTCTATGGCTACACCTTC
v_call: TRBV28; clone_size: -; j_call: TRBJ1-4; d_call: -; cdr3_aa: CASSLTGRGEKLFF; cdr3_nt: TGTGCCAGCAGTCTCACAGGCCGTGGGGAAAAACTGTTTTTT
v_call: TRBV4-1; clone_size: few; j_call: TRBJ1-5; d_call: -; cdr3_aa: CASSQEFQGYQPQHF; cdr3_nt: TGCGCCAGCAGCCAAGAGTTCCAGGGCTATCAGCCCCAGCATTTT
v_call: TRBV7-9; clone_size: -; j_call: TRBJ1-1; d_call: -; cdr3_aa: CASSLRAGGVAEAFF; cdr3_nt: TGTGCCAGCAGCTTAAGGGCTGGGGGGGTTGCTGAAGCTTTCTTT
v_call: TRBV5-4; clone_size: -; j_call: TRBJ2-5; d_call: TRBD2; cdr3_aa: CASSLGTSGETQYF; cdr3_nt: TGTGCCAGCAGCTTAGGGACTAGCGGGGAGACCCAGTACTTC
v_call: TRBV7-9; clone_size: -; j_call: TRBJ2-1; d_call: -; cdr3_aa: CASSRRQNNEQFF; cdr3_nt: TGTGCCAGCAGCCGCCGACAGAACAATGAGCAGTTCTTC
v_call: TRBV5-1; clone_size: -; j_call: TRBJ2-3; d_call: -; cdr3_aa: CASSLTYTDTQYF; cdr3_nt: TGCGCCAGCAGCTTGACCTACACAGATACGCAGTATTTT
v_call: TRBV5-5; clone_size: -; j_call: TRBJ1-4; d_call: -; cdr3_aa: CASSLMGAEGEKLFF; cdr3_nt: TGTGCCAGCAGCTTGATGGGGGCTGAGGGGGAAAAACTGTTTTTT
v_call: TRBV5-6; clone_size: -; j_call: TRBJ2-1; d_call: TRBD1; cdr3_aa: CASSLGTGPLNEQFF; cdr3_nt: TGTGCCAGCAGCTTGGGGACAGGCCCTCTCAATGAGCAGTTCTTC
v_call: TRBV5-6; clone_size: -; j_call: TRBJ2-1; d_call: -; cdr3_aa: CASSLGPGTYNEQFF; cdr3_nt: TGTGCCAGCAGCTTGGGCCCGGGGACCTACAATGAGCAGTTCTTC
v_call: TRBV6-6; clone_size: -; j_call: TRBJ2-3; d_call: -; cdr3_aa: CASRESRSPTQYF; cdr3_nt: TGTGCCAGCAGGGAGAGCCGATCCCCTACGCAGTATTTT
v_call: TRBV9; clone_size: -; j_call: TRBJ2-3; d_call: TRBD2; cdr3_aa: CASSVSGGVTDTQYF; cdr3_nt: TGTGCCAGCAGCGTTAGCGGGGGGGTAACAGATACGCAGTATTTT
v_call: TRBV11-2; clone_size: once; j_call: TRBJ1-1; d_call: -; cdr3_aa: CASSSDNFRTEAFF; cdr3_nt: TGTGCCAGCAGCTCCGATAACTTTAGAACTGAAGCTTTCTTT
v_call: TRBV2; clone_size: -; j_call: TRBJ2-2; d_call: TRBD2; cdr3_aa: CASSLAGYTGELFF; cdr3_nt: TGTGCCAGCAGTTTAGCGGGGTACACCGGGGAGCTGTTTTTT
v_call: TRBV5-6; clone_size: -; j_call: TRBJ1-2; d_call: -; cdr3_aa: CASSLPGSNAYGYTF; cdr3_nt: TGTGCCAGCAGCTTACCCGGGAGCAACGCCTATGGCTACACCTTC
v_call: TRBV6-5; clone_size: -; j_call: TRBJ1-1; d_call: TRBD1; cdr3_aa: CASSRTGGVPPTF; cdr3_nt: TGTGCCAGCAGCAGGACAGGGGGCGTTCCTCCAACATTT
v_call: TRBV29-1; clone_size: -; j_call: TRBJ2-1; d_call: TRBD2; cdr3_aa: CSAYVAGSYNEQFF; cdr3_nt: TGCAGCGCCTACGTAGCGGGCTCCTACAATGAGCAGTTCTTC
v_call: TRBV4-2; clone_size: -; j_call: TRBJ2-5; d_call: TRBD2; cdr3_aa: CASSQEVAGGQETQYF; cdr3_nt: TGTGCCAGCAGCCAAGAAGTAGCGGGGGGCCAAGAGACCCAGTACTTC
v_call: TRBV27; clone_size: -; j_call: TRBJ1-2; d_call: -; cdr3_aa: CASSFGRESYGYTF; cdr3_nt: TGTGCCAGCAGTTTCGGGAGGGAGAGCTATGGCTACACCTTC
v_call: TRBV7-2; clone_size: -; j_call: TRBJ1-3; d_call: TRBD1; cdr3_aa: CASSQGVGTGVWRNTIYF; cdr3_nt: TGTGCCAGCAGCCAAGGGGTCGGTACAGGGGTCTGGAGAAACACCATATATTTT
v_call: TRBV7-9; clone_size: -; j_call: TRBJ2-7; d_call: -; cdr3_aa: CASSLALGQSSYEQYF; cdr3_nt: TGTGCCAGCAGCTTAGCGCTTGGACAGAGCTCCTACGAGCAGTACTTC
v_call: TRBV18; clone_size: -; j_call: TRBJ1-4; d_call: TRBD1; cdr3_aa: CASSGQGSEKLFF; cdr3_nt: TGTGCCAGCTCGGGACAGGGGAGTGAAAAACTGTTTTTT
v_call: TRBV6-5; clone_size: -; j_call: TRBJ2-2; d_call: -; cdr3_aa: CASSSHGLVAGELFF; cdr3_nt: TGTGCCAGCAGTTCCCACGGTTTGGTCGCCGGGGAGCTGTTTTTT
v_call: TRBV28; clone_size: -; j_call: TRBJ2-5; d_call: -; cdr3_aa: CASSRGGAFGGRETQYF; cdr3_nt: TGTGCCAGCAGCCGGGGCGGCGCGTTTGGGGGCAGAGAGACCCAGTACTTC
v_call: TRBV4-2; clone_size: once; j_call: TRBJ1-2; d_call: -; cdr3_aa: CASSQVRGSEGYTF; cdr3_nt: TGTGCCAGCAGCCAAGTACGAGGGAGCGAGGGCTACACCTTC
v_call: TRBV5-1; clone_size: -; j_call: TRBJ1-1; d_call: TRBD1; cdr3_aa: CASSWWDREDTEAFF; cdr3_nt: TGCGCCAGCAGCTGGTGGGACAGGGAGGACACTGAAGCTTTCTTT
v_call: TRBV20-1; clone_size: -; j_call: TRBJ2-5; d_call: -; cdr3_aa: CSATPGETQYF; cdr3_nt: TGCAGTGCTACTCCTGGCGAGACCCAGTACTTC
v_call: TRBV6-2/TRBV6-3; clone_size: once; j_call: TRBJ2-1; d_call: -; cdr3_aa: CASSPRDSRSSYNEQFF; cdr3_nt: TGTGCCAGCAGTCCGCGGGACTCTAGGAGCTCCTACAATGAGCAGTTCTTC
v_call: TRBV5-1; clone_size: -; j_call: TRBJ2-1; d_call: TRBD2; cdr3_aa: CASSGRTSGGYNEQFF; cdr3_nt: TGCGCCAGCAGCGGGAGGACTAGCGGGGGATACAATGAGCAGTTCTTC
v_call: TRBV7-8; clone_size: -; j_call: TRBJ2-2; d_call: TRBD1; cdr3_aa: CASSNIFRDRGLGELFF; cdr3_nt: TGTGCCAGCAGCAACATCTTCAGGGACAGGGGGCTCGGGGAGCTGTTTTTT
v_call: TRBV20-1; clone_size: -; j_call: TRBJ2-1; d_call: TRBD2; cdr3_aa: CSASGGGAYNEQFF; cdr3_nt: TGCAGTGCTAGTGGCGGGGGGGCATACAATGAGCAGTTCTTC
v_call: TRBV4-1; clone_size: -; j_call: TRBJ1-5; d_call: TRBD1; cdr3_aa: CASSQTITGTGGIGNQPQHF; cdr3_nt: TGCGCCAGCAGCCAAACCATCACCGGGACAGGGGGCATAGGCAATCAGCCCCAGCATTTT
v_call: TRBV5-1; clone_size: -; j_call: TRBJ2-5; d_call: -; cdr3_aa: CASSLTGLETQYF; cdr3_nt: TGCGCCAGCAGCTTAACAGGGTTGGAGACCCAGTACTTC
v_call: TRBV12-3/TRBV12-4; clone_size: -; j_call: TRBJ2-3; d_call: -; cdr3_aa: CASREGGTDTQYF; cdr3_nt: TGTGCCAGCAGGGAGGGAGGCACAGATACGCAGTATTTT
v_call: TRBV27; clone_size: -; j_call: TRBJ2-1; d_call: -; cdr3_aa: CASSLSPYRSSLDHEQFF; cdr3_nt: TGTGCCAGCAGTTTATCACCCTACAGGTCGTCACTTGACCATGAGCAGTTCTTC
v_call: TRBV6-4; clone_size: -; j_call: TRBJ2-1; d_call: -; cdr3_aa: CASSPGRYNEQFF; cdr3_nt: TGTGCCAGCTCTCCGGGAAGATACAATGAGCAGTTCTTC
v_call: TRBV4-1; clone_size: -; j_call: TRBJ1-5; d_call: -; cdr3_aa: CASSQVGAGDSNQPQHF; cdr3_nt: TGCGCCAGCAGCCAAGTTGGGGCAGGTGATAGCAATCAGCCCCAGCATTTT
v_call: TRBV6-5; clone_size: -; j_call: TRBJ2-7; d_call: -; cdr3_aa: CASTGTANYEQYF; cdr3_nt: TGTGCCAGCACCGGGACTGCCAACTACGAGCAGTACTTC
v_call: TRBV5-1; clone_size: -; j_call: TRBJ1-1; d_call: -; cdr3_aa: CASTREGRNTEAFF; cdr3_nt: TGCGCCAGCACCCGGGAGGGGAGGAACACTGAAGCTTTCTTT
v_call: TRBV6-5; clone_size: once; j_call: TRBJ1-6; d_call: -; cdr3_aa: CASSYSPGRGYPLHF; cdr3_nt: TGTGCCAGCAGTTACTCTCCCGGCAGAGGGTACCCCCTCCACTTT
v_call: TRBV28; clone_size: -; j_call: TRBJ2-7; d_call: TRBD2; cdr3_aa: CATRSGSGGLREQYF; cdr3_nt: TGTGCCACCAGGTCAGGCAGCGGGGGCCTGAGGGAGCAGTACTTC
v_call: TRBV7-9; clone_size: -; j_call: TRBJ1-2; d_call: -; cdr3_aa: CASSLTPTVSIRVNGYTF; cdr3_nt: TGTGCCAGCAGCTTAACCCCGACTGTGTCGATCAGGGTGAATGGCTACACCTTC
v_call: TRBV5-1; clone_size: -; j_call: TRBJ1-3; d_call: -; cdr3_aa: CASSLTWGEAGNTIYF; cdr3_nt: TGCGCCAGCAGCTTGACCTGGGGAGAGGCTGGAAACACCATATATTTT
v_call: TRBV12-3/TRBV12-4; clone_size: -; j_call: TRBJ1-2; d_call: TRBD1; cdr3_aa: CASYHRGLGYTF; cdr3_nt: TGTGCCAGCTATCACAGGGGGCTTGGCTACACCTTC
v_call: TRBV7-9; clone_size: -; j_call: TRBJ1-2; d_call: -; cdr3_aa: CASSLGGGASMAYGYTF; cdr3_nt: TGTGCCAGCAGCTTAGGCGGGGGGGCATCGATGGCATATGGCTACACCTTC
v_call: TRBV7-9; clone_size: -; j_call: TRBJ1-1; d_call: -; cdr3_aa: CASSSAQVEGAFF; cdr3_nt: TGTGCCAGCAGCTCAGCGCAGGTTGAGGGAGCTTTCTTT
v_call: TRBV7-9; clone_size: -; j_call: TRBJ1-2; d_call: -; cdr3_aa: CASSEDYGYTF; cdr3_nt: TGTGCCAGCAGCGAGGATTATGGCTACACCTTC
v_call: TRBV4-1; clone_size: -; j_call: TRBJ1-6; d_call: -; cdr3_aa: CASSQDGGVDSPLHF; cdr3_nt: TGCGCCAGCAGCCAAGATGGAGGGGTAGATTCACCCCTCCACTTT
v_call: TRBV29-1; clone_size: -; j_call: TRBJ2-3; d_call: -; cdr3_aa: CSVVSEAMGNTQYF; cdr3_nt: TGCAGCGTTGTCAGCGAGGCGATGGGTAATACGCAGTATTTT
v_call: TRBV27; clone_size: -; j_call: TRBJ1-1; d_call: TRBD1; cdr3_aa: CASSPWDRNTEAFF; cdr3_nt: TGTGCCAGCAGCCCCTGGGACAGGAACACTGAAGCTTTCTTT
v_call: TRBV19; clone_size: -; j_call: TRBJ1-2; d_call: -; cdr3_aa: CASSIGRRNYGYTF; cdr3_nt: TGTGCCAGTAGTATCGGTCGTCGAAACTATGGCTACACCTTC
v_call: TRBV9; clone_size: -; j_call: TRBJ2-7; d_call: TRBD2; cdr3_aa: CASSVGRTSGGTYEQYF; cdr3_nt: TGTGCCAGCAGCGTAGGACGGACTAGCGGGGGCACCTACGAGCAGTACTTC
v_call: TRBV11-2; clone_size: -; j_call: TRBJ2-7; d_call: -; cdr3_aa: CASSLVGGRNNEQYF; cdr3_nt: TGTGCCAGCAGCTTAGTCGGGGGGCGCAACAACGAGCAGTACTTC